This TCR beta chain was sequenced for a study of blood T cell repertoires in COVID-19. About the research overall: Samples of COVID-19 (acute and convalescent) were obtained from the United States, Italy and Spain. PBMCs, B-cell-depleted T cells, or T cells provided the cDNA or gDNA that made up the material.

This clone has only a few counts. In the authors' methods: How many nucleated cells were present was estimated from reference gene primer amplification. Some clones are missing from TCRdb's copy, which holds only in-frame ones; the method was immunoSEQ multiplex PCR. D and trimming were read from the DNA, whereas the V and J calls and clone size are those reported in that table. The sample shows about 30,000 clones, about two thirds of them seen only once. CDR3 size: 15 residues. Germline CDR1 reads MNHEY; CDR2 reads SMNVEV (reference sequence). V lost 6 bases, J lost 11 bases, and 20 bases lay in between.

What was sequenced was peripheral blood. The chain couples TRBV27 to TRBJ1-6; D is perhaps TRBD1 (6 bases). The sequence was collected from a human donor in a cohort sampled during active COVID-19. DNA for the CDR3: TGTGCCAGCAGCTTTGGACAGTCCCTTAGGACACCCCTCCACTTT. This sequence encodes CASSFGQSLRTPLHF.